The clone carrying this T cell receptor (beta chain) was detected only once. Its antigen is not known. This entry comes from a study of T cell repertoires in cytomegalovirus infection. Study background: Recently identified HLA-C-restricted CMV epitopes were used, and well-studied HLA-B-restricted CMV epitopes were used as well. Signatures in public TCR beta sequences pointed to both CMV infection and matching HLA type. Study conclusions and caveats: The study found HLA-C-restricted CMV-specific TCR beta clonotypes dominating the ex vivo response. Summed frequency of public TCR beta families distinguished CMV carriers with the relevant HLA.

TCRdb reprocessed the reads via MiXCR and lists one record per CDR3 protein. The sample yields roughly 860,000 distinct CDR3 sequences, less than 35% seen once. The material sequenced was cultured CD8+ T cells from PBMCs, taken from culture after CMV antigen stimulation. The sequence derives from a human donor in good health (CMV status not recorded). Some clones in this sample may be carry-over from other donors' samples.

The CDR3 protein is CASSTSLGRAQETQYF. DNA for the CDR3: TGTGCCAGTAGTACCTCCTTAGGTAGGGCCCAAGAGACCCAGTACTTC. V is TRBV19 and J is TRBJ2-5; D not certain. Germline V gene data show CDR1 as LNHDA and CDR2 as SQIVND (reference sequence). The CDR3 contains 16 residues. V shed 4 bases and J shed 1 base, with 16 bases lying between them.